This passage covers 16 T cell receptor beta chains from one sample sequenced in a study of shared clonotypes between healthy human individuals. CD45RO-negative CD8 cells positively selected for CCR7 made up the naive population, which excluded terminally differentiated effector memory CD45RA+ cells. Assay: immunoSEQ multiplex PCR; the TCRdb copy retains only in-frame clones and omits some. The sample yields about 2.1 million clones, over 85% seen once. Sequencing was done on a sample of naive CD8+ T cells from PBMCs. Receptors originate from a man aged 18 to 29 in good health. Some clones in this sample may be carry-over from other donors' samples.

The J gene is TRBJ2-7, the V gene TRBV27; D unresolved. V lost 3 bases, J lost 5 bases, and 8 bases lay in between. Germline V gene lookup returns CDR1 MNHEY and CDR2 SMNVEV (reference sequence). The CDR3 loop spans 12 amino acids. CDR3 residues: CASSFSRNEQYF. The DNA of the CDR3 is TGTGCCAGCAGTTTCTCACGGAACGAGCAGTACTTC.

This clone has only one observation. The J gene is TRBJ2-5, the V gene TRBV5-6; 9 positions match TRBD1. Trimming took 3 bases from V and 5 from J; bases not matched to a gene: 5. Germline CDR1 reads SGHDT; CDR2 reads YYEEEE. This CDR3 comprises 14 residues. CDR3 amino acids: CASSSGTGKETQYF. The CDR3 coding sequence is TGTGCCAGCAGCTCGGGGACAGGGAAGGAGACCCAGTACTTC. Combining the CDR3 with reference TRBV5-6 and TRBJ2-5 gives the whole variable domain DAGVTQSPTHLIKTRGQQVTLRCSPKSGHDTVSWYQQALGQGPQFIFQYYEEEERQRGNFPDRFSGHQFPNYSSELNVNALLLGDSALYLCASSSGTGKETQYFGPGTRLLVL.

In the case of this clone: The sample carries other DNA sequences with the same CDR3. CDR3 DNA: TGTGCCAGCAGTTTGGGCAGAAGCTACGAGCAGTACTTC. It yields the protein CASSLGRSYEQYF. The J gene is TRBJ2-7, the V gene TRBV27; D not certain. Trimming took off 3 bases at V and 3 bases at J, with 9 bases between the two ends. Germline V lookup: CDR1 MNHEY, CDR2 SMNVEV (reference sequence). The CDR3 is 13 residues long.

The chain recombines TRBV7-2 with TRBJ2-3; a possible D gene is TRBD1 (5 bases). The germline V and J ends were trimmed by 5 bases and 2 bases, with 11 bases remaining between them. This CDR3 has 14 amino acids. Germline lookup yields CDR1 SGHTA and CDR2 FQGNSA. The CDR3 spells CASSQDTFTDTQYF. The CDR3 DNA reads TGTGCCAGCAGCCAGGACACATTCACAGATACGCAGTATTTT.

V gene TRBV28 combines with J gene TRBJ2-7, with 11 bases lining up with TRBD2. The CDR3 runs 15 residues. The germline CDR1 and CDR2 sequences are MDHEN and SYDVKM. With 6 bases clipped from V and 1 base from J, the junction kept 5 bases outside the gene matches. CDR3 sequence: CASRHRLAGSYEQYF. The CDR3 DNA reads TGTGCCAGCAGACATCGACTAGCGGGATCCTACGAGCAGTACTTC.

Of note for this clone: Other DNA variants within this sample encode the same CDR3. This sequence joins TRBV7-2 and TRBJ2-7; 8 nucleotides line up with TRBD2. Germline V CDR1 and CDR2: SGHTA, FQGNSA. The length of the CDR3 is 14 residues. The junction had 3 bases not matched to a gene; V was cut back by 1 base and J by 4 bases. CDR3 bases: TGTGCCAGCAGCTTAGGGGCGGGGGGATACGAGCAGTACTTC. The encoded protein is CASSLGAGGYEQYF. Filled out from reference TRBV7-2 and TRBJ2-7, the complete variable domain reads GAGVSQSPSNKVTEKGKDVELRCDPISGHTALYWYRQSLGQGLEFLIYFQGNSAPDKSGLPSDRFSAERTGGSVSTLTIQRTQQEDSAVYLCASSLGAGGYEQYFGPGTRLTVT.

As regards this clone: This sample includes further DNA sequences coding for the same CDR3. V is TRBV27 and J is TRBJ2-2; D may match TRBD1 or TRBD2 (5 bases each). The V end lost 5 bases, the J end lost 5 bases, and 9 bases lay between the germline ends. Germline CDR1 MNHEY, CDR2 SMNVEV (reference sequence). CDR3 length: 13 residues. The CDR3 sequence is CASSPGRTGELFF. In nucleotides, the CDR3 is TGTGCCAGCAGTCCGGGACGGACCGGGGAGCTGTTTTTT.

The chain combines TRBV13 with TRBJ2-7; 9 nucleotides align to TRBD1. Germline V gene sequence: CDR1 PRHDT, CDR2 FYEKMQ (reference sequence). Unmatched junction bases numbered 8, after V lost 5 bases and J lost 3 bases. The CDR3 extends over 15 amino acids. The CDR3 region has the DNA TGTGCCAGCAGCCGGACAGGGGAGCACATCTACGAGCAGTACTTC. Its translation: CASSRTGEHIYEQYF.

The table lists this clone with a few counts. The chain links TRBV5-1 to TRBJ1-2; the D gene is possibly TRBD1 (5 bases). Trimming stripped 2 bases from V and 4 bases from J, with 12 bases between. This CDR3 region has 14 residues. Germline lookup yields CDR1 SGHRS and CDR2 YFSETQ. CDR3 coding DNA: TGCGCCAGCAGCTTTAACGGGGCAACCTATGGCTACACCTTC. Encoded protein: CASSFNGATYGYTF. Based on the CDR3 plus reference TRBV5-1 and TRBJ1-2, the full variable domain is KAGVTQTPRYLIKTRGQQVTLSCSPISGHRSVSWYQQTPGQGLQFLFEYFSETQRNKGNFPGRFSGRQFSNSRSEMNVSTLELGDSALYLCASSFNGATYGYTFGSGTRLTVV.

The genes are TRBV11-1 and TRBJ2-7, with D perhaps TRBD1 (7 bases). CDR1 is SGHAT and CDR2 is FQDESV in the germline V gene (reference sequence). Trimming left V 5 bases short and J 4 bases short, with 12 bases between. This CDR3 is built from 13 residues. The CDR3 coding sequence is TGTGCCAGCAGCCCCAGGGGGGCTTACGAGCAGTACTTC. Protein: CASSPRGAYEQYF.

As DNA, the CDR3 is TGTGCCAGCCGGTCGACAGGGGGCGCCGGGTCTGAAGCTTTCTTT. Translated, it gives CASRSTGGAGSEAFF. This chain joins TRBV4-2 and TRBJ1-1; 10 bases fit TRBD1. The length of the CDR3 is 15 residues. J lost 6 bases, V lost 8 bases, and 12 bases had no gene match. CDR1 is LGHNA and CDR2 is YNFKEQ in the germline V gene.

The chain recombines TRBV19 with TRBJ1-5; TRBD1 aligns across 10 bases. CDR1 LNHDA and CDR2 SQIVND come from the germline V gene (reference sequence). Germline trimming cut 3 bases from V and 4 bases from J; bases unmatched to any gene: 18. The CDR3 spans 20 residues. The CDR3 protein is CASSMLQPTGTGDRNQPQHF. The CDR3 nucleotides read TGTGCCAGTAGTATGCTCCAACCGACCGGGACAGGGGACCGGAATCAGCCCCAGCATTTT.

This clone appeared a single time. V and J are TRBV28 and TRBJ1-5; D gene unclear. Germline V gene data show CDR1 as MDHEN and CDR2 as SYDVKM. V was trimmed by 2 bases and J by 4 bases, leaving 6 bases between them. The length of the CDR3 is 13 residues. The CDR3 here is CASSLIWNQPQHF. CDR3 DNA: TGTGCCAGCAGTTTAATCTGGAATCAGCCCCAGCATTTT.

The gene calls are TRBV27 and TRBJ1-5, with 8 bases that match TRBD1. V trimming: 4 bases; J trimming: 7 bases; junction bases outside the gene matches: 6. The CDR3 is 14 amino acids. CDR1 MNHEY and CDR2 SMNVEV come from the germline V gene (reference sequence). The CDR3 DNA sequence: TGTGCCAGCAGTTGGACAGGGCGAGGGCAGCCCCAGCATTTT. This sequence encodes CASSWTGRGQPQHF.

This chain connects TRBV28 to TRBJ1-5; D not certain. The CDR3 loop spans 14 amino acids. V lost 7 bases and J lost 0, with 10 bases in between. Looked up from germline, CDR1 is MDHEN and CDR2 is SYDVKM. In nucleotides, the CDR3 is TGTGCCAGCACCACTTACTTTAGCAATCAGCCCCAGCATTTT. Translated: CASTTYFSNQPQHF.

This chain uses TRBV29-1 with TRBJ2-7; 9 nucleotides align to TRBD2. The CDR3 totals 13 residues. Germline CDR1 SQVTM, CDR2 ANQGSEA. V gave up 7 bases and J gave up 0 bases; unmatched junction bases: 4. This chain's CDR3 is CSASSGASYEQYF. The DNA of the CDR3 is TGCAGCGCCTCTAGCGGGGCCTCCTACGAGCAGTACTTC.